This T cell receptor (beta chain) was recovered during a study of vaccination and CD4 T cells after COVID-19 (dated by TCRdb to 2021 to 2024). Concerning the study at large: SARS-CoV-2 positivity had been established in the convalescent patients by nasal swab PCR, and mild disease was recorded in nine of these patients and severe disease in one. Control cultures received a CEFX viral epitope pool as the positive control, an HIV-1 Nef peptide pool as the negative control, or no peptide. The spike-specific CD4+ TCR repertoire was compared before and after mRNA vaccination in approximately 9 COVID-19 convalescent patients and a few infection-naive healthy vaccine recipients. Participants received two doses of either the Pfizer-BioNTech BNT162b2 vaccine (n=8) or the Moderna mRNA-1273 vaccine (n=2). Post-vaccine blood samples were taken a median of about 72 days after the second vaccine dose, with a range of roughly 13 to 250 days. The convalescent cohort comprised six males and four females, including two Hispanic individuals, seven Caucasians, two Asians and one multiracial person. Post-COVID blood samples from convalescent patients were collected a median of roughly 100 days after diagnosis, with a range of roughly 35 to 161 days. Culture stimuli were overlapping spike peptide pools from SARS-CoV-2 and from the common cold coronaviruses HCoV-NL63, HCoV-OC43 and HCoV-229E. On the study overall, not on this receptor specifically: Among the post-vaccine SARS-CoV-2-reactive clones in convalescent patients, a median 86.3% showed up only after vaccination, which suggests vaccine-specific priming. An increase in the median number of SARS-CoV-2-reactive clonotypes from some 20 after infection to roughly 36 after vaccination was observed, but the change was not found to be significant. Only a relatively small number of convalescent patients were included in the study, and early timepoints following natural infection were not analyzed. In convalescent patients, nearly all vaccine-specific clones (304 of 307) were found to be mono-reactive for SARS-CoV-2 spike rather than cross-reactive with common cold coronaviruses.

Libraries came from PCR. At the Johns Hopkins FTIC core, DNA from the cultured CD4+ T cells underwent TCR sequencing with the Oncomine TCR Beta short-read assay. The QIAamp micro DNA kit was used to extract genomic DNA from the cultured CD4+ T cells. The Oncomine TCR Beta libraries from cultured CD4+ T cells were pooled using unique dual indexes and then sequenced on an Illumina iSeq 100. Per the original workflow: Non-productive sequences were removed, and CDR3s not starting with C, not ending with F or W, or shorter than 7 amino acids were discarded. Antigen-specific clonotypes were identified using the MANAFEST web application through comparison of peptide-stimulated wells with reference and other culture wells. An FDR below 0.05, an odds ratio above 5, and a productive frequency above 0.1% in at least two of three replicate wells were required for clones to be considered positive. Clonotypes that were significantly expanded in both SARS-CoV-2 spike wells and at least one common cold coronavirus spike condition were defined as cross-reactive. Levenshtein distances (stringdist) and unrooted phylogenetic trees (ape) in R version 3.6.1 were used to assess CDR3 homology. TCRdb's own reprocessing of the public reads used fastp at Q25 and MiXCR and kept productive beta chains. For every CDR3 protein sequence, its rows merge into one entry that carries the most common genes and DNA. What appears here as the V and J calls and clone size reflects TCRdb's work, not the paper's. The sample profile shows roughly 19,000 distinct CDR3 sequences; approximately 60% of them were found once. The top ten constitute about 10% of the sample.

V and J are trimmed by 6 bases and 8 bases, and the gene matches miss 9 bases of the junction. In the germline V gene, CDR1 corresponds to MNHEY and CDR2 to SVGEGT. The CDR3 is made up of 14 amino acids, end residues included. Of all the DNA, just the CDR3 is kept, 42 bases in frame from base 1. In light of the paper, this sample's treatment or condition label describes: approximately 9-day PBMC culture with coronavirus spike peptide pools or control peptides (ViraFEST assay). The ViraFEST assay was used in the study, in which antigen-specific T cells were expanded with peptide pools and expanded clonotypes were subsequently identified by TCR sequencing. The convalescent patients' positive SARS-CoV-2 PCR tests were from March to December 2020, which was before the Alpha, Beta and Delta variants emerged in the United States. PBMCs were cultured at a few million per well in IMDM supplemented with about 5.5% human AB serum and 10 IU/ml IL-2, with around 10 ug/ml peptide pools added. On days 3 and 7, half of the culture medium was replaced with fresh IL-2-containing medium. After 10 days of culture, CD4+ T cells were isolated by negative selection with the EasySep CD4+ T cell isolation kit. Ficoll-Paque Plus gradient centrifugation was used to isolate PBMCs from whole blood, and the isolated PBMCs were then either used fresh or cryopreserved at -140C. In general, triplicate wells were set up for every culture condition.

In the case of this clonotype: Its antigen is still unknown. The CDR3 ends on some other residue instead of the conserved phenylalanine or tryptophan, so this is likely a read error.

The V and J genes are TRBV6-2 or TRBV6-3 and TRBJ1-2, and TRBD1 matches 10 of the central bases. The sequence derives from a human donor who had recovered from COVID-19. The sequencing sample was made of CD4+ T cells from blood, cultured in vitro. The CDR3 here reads CASSQGQGVEGYTL. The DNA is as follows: TGTGCCAGCAGCCAAGGACAGGGGGTGGAGGGCTACACCCTC.